This T cell receptor (beta chain) was sequenced for a study of T cell repertoires in cytomegalovirus infection. TCRdb re-called the reads with MiXCR, one entry per CDR3 protein. The sample includes about 490,000 distinct CDR3 sequences, around 11% of them seen just once. The V gene end was trimmed by 4 bases and the J gene end by 1 base; junction bases not matched to a gene: 8. The CDR3 covers 15 residues. Germline lookup yields CDR1 SGHRS and CDR2 YFSETQ. The receptor comes from a human donor in good health (CMV status not recorded). Some clones in this sample may be carry-over from other donors' samples. This sequence joins TRBV5-1 and TRBJ2-7; 7 positions match TRBD2. Sequenced input: PBMCs. The CDR3 sequence is CASSQRGGDSYEQYF. The CDR3, as DNA: TGCGCCAGCAGCCAACGGGGAGGGGATTCCTACGAGCAGTACTTC.